The TCR beta chain described here comes from a study of cytomegalovirus exposure and HLA in healthy donors (dated by TCRdb to about 2017). At the level of the whole study: An earlier analysis of around 600 of the donors reported more than 250 Gb of sequence data and 120 million or so unique TCR beta sequences from around 200 million T cells. Roughly 290 gigabases of sequencing data and approximately 92 million unique TCR sequences made up an early release that covered 500 to 700 HLA-typed donors. Of the 398 genotyped donors, 70% to 90% were placed in the genetic ancestry cluster associated with self-reported Caucasian donors. The aim of the study was to test whether cataloging public T cell receptors could identify signatures of past pathogen exposure. The T cell repertoires of 550 to 850 subjects were profiled by immunosequencing and related to cytomegalovirus serostatus. In addition to the first cohort of roughly 670 subjects, a separate validation cohort of approximately 120 different subjects was used. To predict cytomegalovirus infection status, the study brought together high-throughput TCR immunosequencing, statistical association of individual TCRs with disease status, and machine learning. In a later analysis, previously published TCR beta repertoires from 666 donors were re-analyzed and high-resolution HLA genotyping was added so that TCR occurrence patterns could be studied. Rather than drawing on any new phenotypic data, the later analysis identified candidate immune exposures from TCR beta sequences and the way those sequences occurred across donors. To decide whether each TCR beta V gene segment behaved as functional or pseudogenic, an earlier analysis of approximately 620 of the donors relied on high-throughput TCR beta sequencing. Alongside the repertoire data, information on donor age, sex, ethnicity and CMV serostatus was compiled. In a later genetic analysis, genome-wide SNP genotypes for about three fifths of the 666 donors were used, and that subset was treated as a discovery cohort. All discovery cohort repertoires had been generated using a single sequencing platform. Both class I and class II loci were covered by HLA typing, at four-digit resolution. Typing coverage varied by locus: 629-630 donors for A, B, C, DRB1 and DQB1; 500 to 550 for DQA1; around 610 for DPA1; about 450 for DPB1. Roughly 5 DR-DQ haplotypes were treated as single units for association and clustering because of strong linkage in the cohort. Among about 360 genotyped donors of the cohort, an average of approximately 240,000 unique TCR beta nucleotide sequences were sequenced per donor, 15% to 20% of them non-productive. The paper's findings and limits, for the study overall: An association between a missense DCLRE1C variant and V-gene and J-gene trimming of TCR beta chains was found in a later genetic analysis and replicated in an independent cohort. Because the 87-base-pair reads could not distinguish some IMGT-functional V segments, including TRBV6-2 and TRBV6-3, those segments were excluded. In both the original and validation cohorts, the classifier was reported to diagnose cytomegalovirus status with high specificity and sensitivity. A further reported finding was that TCR beta sequences accurately predicted the HLA-A and HLA-B alleles for most subjects in the first cohort. The authors suggested that the approach could potentially be extended to other disease states and immunological phenotypes. The only immune exposure information available for the cohort was CMV serostatus. Broadly in line with IMGT annotations, most TCR beta V segments showed up in productive rearrangements about 90% or about 30% of the time in an earlier analysis of approximately 600 of the donors. The presence/absence analyses assumed that sequencing depth was roughly uniform across donors, and that assumption may not be true. In a later analysis, 15,000 to 20,000 TCR beta sequences were associated with specific HLA alleles at a false discovery rate of 0.05. A later analysis found that most CMV-associated TCR beta chains appeared HLA-restricted, with HLA associations seemingly driven largely by CMV exposure. A later genetic analysis reported fewer N-insertions in productive TCRs among donors in an Asian-associated ancestry cluster than the roughly 620-donor mean. A cluster of highly shared sequence variants was judged likely to represent a technical artifact of the sequencing pipeline. HLA typing was unavailable for some donors at each locus, so association tests used only the typed subset. Linkage disequilibrium might explain the correlated functional status among segregating V segments, but an unknown experimental factor could not be ruled out. In a later analysis, TCR association rates were found to vary across HLA loci, with the most associated TCRs seen for DRB1 alleles and the fewest for HLA-C alleles. Several of the top co-occurrence clusters appeared to be linked to parvovirus B19, influenza, CMV and Epstein-Barr virus, according to a later analysis. When HLA alleles, especially DR and DQ, strongly co-occurred, attributing TCR associations to individual alleles was difficult. Three of the identified cytomegalovirus-associated TCR beta chains were confirmed in vitro to be specific for cytomegalovirus antigens. In a later analysis, HLA-associated TCR beta chains showed more clonal expansion and lower generation probabilities than non-associated chains that were equally common. Across donors, most TCR sequences were observed very rarely, whereas some public TCRs were present in many individuals. A total of roughly 160 TCR beta chains were listed by the study as associated with cytomegalovirus. This cohort had only TCR beta chains sequenced, and the lack of alpha or paired-chain data limited which features could be detected. Seventeen rarely observed V segments, including chromosome 9 orphons, were excluded from the earlier analysis of several hundred of the donors because counts were too low.

The germline V gene yields MGHDK for CDR1 and SYGVNS for CDR2. The germline ends are 7 bases apart after V is trimmed by 4 bases and J by 1 base. The CDR3 measures 13 amino acids from cysteine to phenylalanine. The DNA shown is the 39-base CDR3, in frame from base 1. The cohort consisted of hundreds of healthy bone marrow donors. All cohort members were sampled while nominally healthy, although unrecorded immune exposures were likely present. The donor tested CMV seropositive, placing the donor among the 289 seropositive members of the cohort. Each donor provided a peripheral blood sample, and peripheral blood mononuclear cells were used for TCR beta sequencing. Genomic DNA extraction from the blood cell samples was performed with the Qiagen DNeasy Blood Extraction Kit. Library construction relied on the immunoSEQ multiplex PCR assay. For the multiplex PCR, a mixture combining 60 forward primers for TCR Vbeta segments and 13 reverse primers for TCR Jbeta segments was used. The CDR3 region of rearranged TCR beta genes was amplified from genomic DNA with a multiplex PCR assay. The amplified TCR beta libraries were sequenced on the Illumina HiSeq System as 87-base-pair reads. In the source study's methods: A later analysis counted about 80 million unique TCR beta chains across the approximately 700 repertoires, and some 11 million of these chains were shared by at least two donors. Raw reads were error-corrected and collapsed into unique sequences by a nearest-neighbor algorithm in which closely related sequences were merged to remove PCR and sequencing errors. Alignment of CDR3 sequences to IMGT reference sequences was used to assign V, D and J gene segments. For a sequence to be retained, at least a six-nucleotide match to both a V gene segment and a J gene segment was required. A rearrangement was called productive if the CDR3 had no stop codons and remained in frame with V and J, and every other rearrangement was called non-productive. CDR3 was defined according to IMGT convention as the region running from the second conserved V-encoded cysteine to the conserved J-encoded phenylalanine. In an earlier analysis of approximately 500 of the donors, sequences lacking an unambiguous match to a single V gene segment were excluded. In an earlier analysis of 587 of the donors, V segments were called functional above 56.7% productive rearrangements and were called segregating when the between-donor standard deviation exceeded 5%. A statistical classification framework was built for diagnosing cytomegalovirus status from the catalog of TCR beta chain sequences. V and J gene assignment, in a later analysis, came from comparing TCR nucleotide sequences with IMGT/GENE-DB human TR gene sequences. In a later analysis, CDR3 sequences and most-parsimonious VDJ recombination scenarios were assigned using the TCRdist pipeline. In a later analysis, every TCR beta chain was defined by the combination of its CDR3 amino acid sequence and its V-gene family, and reads without a unique V-gene family were dropped. A later analysis removed 600 or so highly shared, low-generation-probability nucleotide sequences to deal with suspected cross-contamination and a sequencing artifact. A later analysis calculated a clonal expansion index for each public chain from normalized within-repertoire ranks of inferred template counts. Generation probabilities in a later analysis came from a VDJ recombination model fitted to out-of-frame rearrangements, and those results were checked against IGoR. In a later analysis, hypergeometric tests were used to score TCR-TCR, TCR-HLA and TCR-CMV co-occurrence, with a repertoire-size bias correction applied to TCR pairs. False discovery rates were estimated in a later analysis by permuting HLA or CMV assignments 20 times. In a later analysis, co-occurring TCRs were grouped with DBSCAN, and TCRdist sequence similarity was added when clustering was performed within HLA-allele-positive subsets. For co-occurrence clustering, repertoires with fewer than 30,000 or more than 120,000 public chains were excluded, along with 5 or 6 repertoires with anomalous nucleotide sharing. Sourced from immuneACCESS, this table was stored by TCRdb with only in-frame sequences that have V and J called. A share of the clones is absent; for the studies checked, an unresolved V gene accounts for under half, and the remainder has no known explanation. V, J and clone size are taken as reported in that table, and D and trimming were inferred from the DNA itself. This sample has about 150,000 clones in its table, and approximately 70% of those were observed once. The ten largest clones capture under 2.5% of the sample.

In its sample, this clone was seen a few times. Its recognized antigen is unknown. Per-nucleotide qualities are absent, and no much larger clonotype sits a single base away. The receptor comes from a woman in her sixties or seventies in good health and CMV-seropositive. Input material: PBMCs. The chain is assembled from TRBV25-1 and TRBJ1-2, and the D gene may be TRBD1, 5 bases matching. The base sequence is TGTGCCAGCAGTGTAGACAGTAACTATGGCTACACCTTC. Its translation is CASSVDSNYGYTF.